This T cell receptor (beta chain) derives from a study of T cell responses to AZD1222 COVID-19 vaccine. Whole-study results and caveats: Of spike-specific TCRs, nearly half reportedly target regions left unmutated in variants. Most donors were white British, females outnumbered males, and clonal diversity was possibly underestimated. Increases in Spike-specific TCR breadth and depth were seen after two AZD1222 doses. All repertoire sampling was performed exclusively after the peak T cell response.

Per germline, CDR1 SGHVS and CDR2 FQNEAQ. The ends were cut back, 1 base at V and 1 base at J, with 14 bases in the middle. This CDR3 is built from 16 residues. For this clone: What it binds is not known.

The repertoire was sequenced with immunoSEQ multiplex PCR; TCRdb's copy has only in-frame clones and lacks some. The sample holds 140,000 or so clones, approximately 86% seen once. The sequence was obtained from an adult who received the MenACWY meningococcal vaccine as a control. The sequenced sample was peripheral blood, obtained 28 days after the second dose of the MenACWY control vaccine. This rearrangement joins TRBV7-8 to TRBJ2-7; no clear D. The chain's CDR3 is CASSLVGRHPSYEQYF. As DNA, the CDR3 is TGTGCCAGCAGCTTAGTCGGCAGGCACCCTTCCTACGAGCAGTACTTC.